This T cell receptor beta chain is drawn from a study of lymphopenia after photon versus proton radiotherapy. General study findings and limits: Relative stability marked proton patients; photon patients lost diversity and naive cells. A bigger post-nadir fall in TCR diversity correlated inversely with survival time in deceased patients.

The repertoire was sequenced with immunoSEQ multiplex PCR; TCRdb's copy has only in-frame clones and lacks some. This table holds about 30,000 clones, over 85% found once. Remarks on this clone: Its target is not known.

CDR3 length: 12 amino acids. Trimming took off 3 bases at V and 8 bases at J, with 10 bases between the two ends. Germline V gives CDR1 LNHDA, CDR2 SQIVND (reference sequence). This chain links TRBV19 with TRBJ1-2; no clear D gene. The specimen comprised peripheral blood, sampled from a patient treated with photon-based radiotherapy. The TCR sequence derives from a woman aged 45-65 years with cholangiocarcinoma. CDR3 nucleotides: TGTGCCAGTAGTATGCGGGAATTGGGCTACACCTTC. It translates to CASSMRELGYTF.